These T cell receptor beta chains were read from a single sample in a study of shared clonotypes between healthy human individuals. TCRdb's copy holds only in-frame clones and misses some; the assay was immunoSEQ multiplex PCR. Of hundreds of thousands of clones listed, 90% to 95% are singletons. The sample taken for sequencing was naive CD8+ T cells sorted from blood. The receptors were gathered from a woman in her 30s in good health. The CDR3 runs from the conserved cysteine through the conserved F or W. The order of the fields is D gene, J gene, V gene, clone size, CDR3 protein, CDR3 DNA. A D gene is named only where the DNA matches it firmly. The size of a clone is reported for some rows only, either as once, few or many, or as a class for expanded clones.

NA	TRBJ1-5	TRBV21-1	NA	CASSKGGGRGNQPQHF	TGTGCCAGCAGCAAAGGAGGGGGAAGGGGCAATCAGCCCCAGCATTTT
NA	TRBJ2-1	TRBV4-1	NA	CASSHAIRPSSYNEQFF	TGCGCCAGCAGCCATGCCATCCGTCCGAGCTCCTACAATGAGCAGTTCTTC
NA	TRBJ1-3	TRBV5-1	once	CASSSGFSGNTIYF	TGCGCCAGCAGCAGCGGGTTCTCTGGAAACACCATATATTTT
NA	TRBJ1-4	TRBV29-1	NA	CSAHILRDEKLFF	TGCAGCGCTCATATCCTCCGGGATGAAAAACTGTTTTTT
NA	TRBJ1-4	TRBV28	NA	CASSFGEGAGEKLFF	TGTGCCAGCAGTTTTGGCGAAGGGGCGGGTGAAAAACTGTTTTTT
TRBD1	TRBJ2-1	TRBV27	NA	CASSYPTGGGNEQFF	TGTGCCAGCAGTTATCCGACAGGGGGCGGGAATGAGCAGTTCTTC
NA	TRBJ2-7	TRBV28	NA	CASSLSSGNSYEQYF	TGTGCCAGCAGTTTATCGAGTGGGAATTCCTACGAGCAGTACTTC
TRBD1	TRBJ1-2	TRBV6-5	NA	CASSTGTGGGGYTF	TGTGCCAGCAGTACCGGGACAGGGGGTGGTGGCTACACCTTC
NA	TRBJ2-7	TRBV6-6	NA	CASGVGDYEQYF	TGTGCCAGCGGGGTTGGGGACTACGAGCAGTACTTC
NA	TRBJ2-2	TRBV21-1	NA	CASSRLRLAGLIRRELFF	TGTGCCAGCAGCAGATTAAGACTAGCGGGTTTGATTCGCCGGGAGCTGTTTTTT
NA	TRBJ2-1	TRBV28	NA	CASSPQGRSYNEQFF	TGTGCCAGCTCCCCCCAGGGCCGTTCCTACAATGAGCAGTTCTTC
NA	TRBJ2-7	TRBV27	NA	CATTTGGPHYEQYF	TGTGCCACCACCACCGGGGGCCCCCATTACGAGCAGTACTTC
NA	TRBJ1-2	TRBV13	NA	CASSLGPSPDTYGYTF	TGTGCCAGCAGCTTAGGCCCTAGTCCGGATACCTATGGCTACACCTTC
NA	TRBJ2-7	TRBV9	NA	CASSARQSSYEQYF	TGTGCCAGCAGCGCAAGACAGAGCTCCTACGAGCAGTACTTC
NA	TRBJ1-1	TRBV19	NA	CASPGQTEAFF	TGTGCCAGTCCAGGGCAAACTGAAGCTTTCTTT
NA	TRBJ2-1	TRBV9	NA	CASSVRGYNEQFF	TGTGCCAGCAGCGTCCGGGGCTACAATGAGCAGTTCTTC
NA	TRBJ2-7	TRBV29-1	NA	CSVEFRDRRDPTQEQYF	TGCAGCGTTGAATTCCGAGACAGGCGTGATCCTACGCAGGAGCAGTACTTC
NA	TRBJ2-3	TRBV28	NA	CASSLGGAVASTDTQYF	TGTGCCAGCAGTTTAGGGGGGGCGGTCGCTAGCACAGATACGCAGTATTTT
NA	TRBJ1-5	TRBV5-1	NA	CASSLEGVSNQPQHF	TGCGCCAGCAGCTTGGAAGGGGTTTCCAATCAGCCCCAGCATTTT
TRBD1	TRBJ2-1	TRBV5-6	NA	CASSLDPGTEAYNEQFF	TGTGCCAGCAGTTTGGACCCCGGGACAGAGGCTTACAATGAGCAGTTCTTC
NA	TRBJ1-1	TRBV2	NA	CASPPPAGSTEAFF	TGTGCCAGCCCCCCCCCGGCAGGGAGCACTGAAGCTTTCTTT
NA	TRBJ1-4	TRBV27	once	CASSPFGGEKLFF	TGTGCCAGCAGTCCGTTTGGAGGTGAAAAACTGTTTTTT
TRBD1	TRBJ2-7	TRBV2	NA	CASRSNPGTGIDEQYF	TGTGCCAGCAGGAGTAACCCCGGGACAGGGATCGACGAGCAGTACTTC
NA	TRBJ1-1	TRBV21-1	NA	CASSKPPRGHFTEAFF	TGTGCCAGCAGCAAACCACCCAGGGGGCATTTCACTGAAGCTTTCTTT
TRBD2	TRBJ2-2	TRBV2	NA	CASSEVLAGVVGELFF	TGTGCCAGCAGTGAAGTCCTAGCGGGAGTTGTCGGGGAGCTGTTTTTT
NA	TRBJ2-7	TRBV5-1	NA	CASSPGRERTYEQYF	TGCGCCAGCAGCCCTGGCCGGGAGAGAACCTACGAGCAGTACTTC
TRBD2	TRBJ2-1	TRBV19	NA	CASSISGSSYNEQFF	TGTGCCAGTAGTATTAGCGGGAGCTCCTACAATGAGCAGTTCTTC
TRBD2	TRBJ2-7	TRBV13	NA	CASSLGSSGSTEQYF	TGTGCCAGCAGCTTAGGATCGAGCGGGAGTACCGAGCAGTACTTC
NA	TRBJ1-1	TRBV6-5	NA	CANGGEAFF	TGTGCCAACGGGGGGGAAGCTTTCTTT
TRBD2	TRBJ2-7	TRBV29-1	NA	CSVAGTSGREYEQYF	TGCAGCGTGGCCGGGACTAGCGGGAGGGAGTACGAGCAGTACTTC